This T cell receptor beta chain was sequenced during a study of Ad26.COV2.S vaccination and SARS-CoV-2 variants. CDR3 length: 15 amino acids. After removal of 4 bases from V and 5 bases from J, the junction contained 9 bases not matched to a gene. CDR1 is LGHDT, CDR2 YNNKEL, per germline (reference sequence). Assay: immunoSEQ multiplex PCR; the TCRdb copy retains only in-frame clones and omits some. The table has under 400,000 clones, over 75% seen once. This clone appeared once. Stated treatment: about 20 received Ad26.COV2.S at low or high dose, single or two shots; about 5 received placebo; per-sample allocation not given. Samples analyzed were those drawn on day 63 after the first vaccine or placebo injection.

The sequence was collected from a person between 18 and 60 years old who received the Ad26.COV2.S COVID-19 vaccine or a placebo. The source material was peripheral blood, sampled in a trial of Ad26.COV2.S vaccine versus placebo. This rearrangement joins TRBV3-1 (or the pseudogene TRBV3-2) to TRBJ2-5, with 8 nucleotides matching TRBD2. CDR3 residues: CASSPSGLGLETQYF. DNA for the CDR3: TGTGCCAGCAGCCCGTCGGGACTAGGGTTGGAGACCCAGTACTTC.